These 19 T cell receptor beta chains were sequenced from one sample in a study of T cell repertoires in cytomegalovirus infection. Via MiXCR, TCRdb re-called the reads, giving one row per CDR3 protein. The table lists 250,000 or so distinct CDR3 sequences, 15% to 20% of them singletons. The sequencing sample was made of CD8+ T cells from PBMCs. These receptors were obtained from a human donor in good health (CMV status not recorded). Some clones in this sample may be carry-over from other donors' samples.

The CDR3, as DNA: TGTGCCACCCTCCGGGGGGGAGGCTACACCTTC. It is translated as CATLRGGGYTF. V gene TRBV2 combines with J gene TRBJ1-2; a possible D gene is TRBD1 (5 bases). The germline V and J ends were trimmed by 10 bases and 8 bases, with 14 bases remaining between them. The germline CDR1 and CDR2 sequences are SNHLY and FYNNEI. The CDR3 extends over 11 amino acids.

This clonotype was detected a few times. The chain combines TRBV28 with TRBJ1-1, with TRBD1 identical over 7 bases. The CDR3 sequence is 16 residues long. The trim removed 6 bases at V and 0 bases at J, leaving 10 bases unmatched. Looked up from germline, CDR1 is MDHEN and CDR2 is SYDVKM. The CDR3 sequence: CASRDGDSPMNTEAFF. Written as DNA, the CDR3 is TGTGCCAGCAGGGATGGGGACAGCCCCATGAACACTGAAGCTTTCTTT.

This clonotype was recorded a few times. The V call is TRBV2, the J call TRBJ1-5; D remains ambiguous. Germline values: CDR1 SNHLY, CDR2 FYNNEI. With 2 bases removed from V and 4 bases from J, the gap between germline ends came to 12 bases. This CDR3 contains 15 residues. The CDR3 region is CASSESRANNQPQHF. The CDR3 DNA follows: TGTGCCAGCAGTGAAAGCCGGGCCAATAATCAGCCCCAGCATTTT.

Only a few counts were recorded for this clonotype. This chain uses TRBV6-4 with TRBJ2-1; D possibly corresponds to TRBD2 (6 bases). In germline, CDR1 is MRHNA, CDR2 SNTAGT. Deletions cut 6 bases from V and 2 bases from J, with 14 bases between. The CDR3 spans 15 residues. The CDR3 nucleotides are TGTGCCAGCAGCCAAGTTGCGGGGACCTACAATGAGCAGTTCTTC. Protein sequence: CASSQVAGTYNEQFF.

The rearrangement uses TRBV12-3 or TRBV12-4 and TRBJ2-2; D perhaps matches TRBD2 (6 bases). Trimming took 7 bases from V and 7 from J, leaving 10 bases between them. The CDR3 totals 12 residues. This CDR3 reads CASTAGLGELFF. The CDR3 nucleotides are TGTGCCAGCACCGCGGGGCTCGGGGAGCTGTTTTTT.

This clonotype showed up many times. The chain recombines TRBV6-1 with TRBJ2-7; D perhaps matches TRBD1 (6 bases). Germline CDR1 reads MNHNS; CDR2 reads SASEGT. The V gene lost 2 bases and the J gene lost 4 bases, with 15 bases spanning the gap. This CDR3 has 15 amino acids. The CDR3 DNA reads as TGTGCCAGCAGTGAAAGGGCAGGGGAATATTACGAGCAGTACTTC. It translates to CASSERAGEYYEQYF.

This sequence joins TRBV7-9 and TRBJ1-2; TRBD1 agrees at 12 bases. After removal of 4 bases from V and 8 bases from J, the junction contained 8 bases not matched to a gene. The CDR3 has 15 amino acids. Per the germline V gene, CDR1 is SEHNR and CDR2 is FQNEAQ (reference sequence). The CDR3: CASSSRDRGLRGYTF. CDR3 in DNA: TGTGCCAGCAGCTCCCGGGACAGGGGGCTGCGGGGCTACACCTTC.

The chain uses TRBV29-1 and TRBJ1-3; D unclear. V dropped 5 bases and J dropped 1 base, with 12 bases sitting between them. Per the germline V gene, CDR1 is SQVTM and CDR2 is ANQGSEA. The CDR3 runs to 14 residues. The CDR3 protein is CSVLAGVSGNTIYF. The DNA for the CDR3 is TGCAGCGTTCTCGCCGGGGTGTCTGGAAACACCATATATTTT.

In this sample, this clonotype turned up many times. The chain recombines TRBV2 with TRBJ2-7; 9 bases are shared with TRBD1. Trimming removed 6 bases from V and 3 bases from J; junction bases left unmatched: 6. Looked up from germline, CDR1 is SNHLY and CDR2 is FYNNEI. The CDR3 spans 14 residues. For the CDR3, the DNA is TGTGCCAGCAGAGACGTGGGACAGGGCTACGAGCAGTACTTC. Encoded protein: CASRDVGQGYEQYF.

The sample holds a few counts of this clonotype. The V call is TRBV6-5, the J call TRBJ1-5; tentatively, D is TRBD1 (6 bases). V was clipped by 6 bases and J by 1 base, with 13 bases between them. The CDR3 spans 15 residues. Per germline, CDR1 MNHEY and CDR2 SVGAGI. The CDR3 region has the DNA TGTGCCAGCAGACTACGACAGGACAGCAATCAGCCCCAGCATTTT. It is translated as CASRLRQDSNQPQHF.

The chain carries TRBV28 and TRBJ2-6, with D tentatively TRBD1 (5 bases). V was pared by 5 bases and J by 5 bases, with 22 bases between. Germline V gives CDR1 MDHEN, CDR2 SYDVKM. This CDR3 is 18 amino acids long. The CDR3 reads CASSPLTVLTGRANVLTF. The CDR3 nucleotides read TGTGCCAGCAGTCCTTTGACAGTTTTGACTGGTAGGGCCAACGTCCTGACTTTC.

This clonotype was recorded many times. The chain carries TRBV28 and TRBJ2-5; either TRBD1 or TRBD2 may fit D (7 bases each). The ends were cut back, 4 bases at V and 0 bases at J, with 18 bases in the middle. CDR1 and CDR2 (germline): MDHEN, SYDVKM. The CDR3 runs 17 residues. The CDR3 coding sequence is TGTGCCAGCAGTTCCCTCGAGCGGGGACAGTACCAAGAGACCCAGTACTTC. This codes for CASSSLERGQYQETQYF. The whole variable domain, filled in from reference TRBV28 and TRBJ2-5, reads DVKVTQSSRYLVKRTGEKVFLECVQDMDHENMFWYRQDPGLGLRLIYFSYDVKMKEKGDIPEGYSVSREKKERFSLILESASTNQTSMYLCASSSLERGQYQETQYFGPGTRLLVL.

This clonotype was seen more than once but under ten times. This rearrangement joins TRBV29-1 to TRBJ2-1; the D is unclear. Trimming left V 3 bases short and J 0 bases short, with 6 bases between. The CDR3 sequence is 13 residues long. CDR1 and CDR2 from the germline V gene are SQVTM and ANQGSEA. CDR3 amino acids: CSVDSRSYNEQFF. The CDR3 nucleotides read TGCAGCGTTGATAGTCGCTCCTACAATGAGCAGTTCTTC.

This clonotype was seen a few times. The chain links TRBV6-5 to TRBJ1-2; TRBD1 matches at 7 bases. The J segment lost 11 bases and the V segment lost 1 base, leaving 10 bases of the junction unmatched. This CDR3 region has 14 residues. Germline CDR1 MNHEY, CDR2 SVGAGI. CDR3 in DNA: TGTGCCAGCAGTTACTACCCGGAGGGGGCTTCTTACACCTTC. It yields the protein CASSYYPEGASYTF.

This clonotype has at least ten counts. The V gene is TRBV7-8, the J gene TRBJ2-7; D remains ambiguous. V dropped 5 bases and J dropped 0 bases, with 17 bases sitting between them. Germline V gene lookup returns CDR1 SGHVS and CDR2 FQNEAQ. The CDR3 is made up of 16 amino acids. CDR3 nucleotide sequence: TGTGCCAGCAGCCACCCCTTGGGTGAGAGCTCCTACGAGCAGTACTTC. Translation gives CASSHPLGESSYEQYF.

In its sample, this clonotype was seen a few times. J is TRBJ2-7 and V is TRBV5-1; D is uncertain. With 0 bases removed from V and 2 bases from J, the gap between germline ends came to 12 bases. The CDR3 length is 15 residues. CDR1 is SGHRS and CDR2 is YFSETQ in the germline V gene. CDR3 DNA sequence: TGCGCCAGCAGCTTGGGGTGGGAACTCGCCTACGAGCAGTACTTC. Translation gives CASSLGWELAYEQYF.

The J gene is TRBJ1-5, the V gene TRBV9, with no clear D. The CDR3 covers 14 residues. Germline lookup yields CDR1 SGDLS and CDR2 YYNGEE. V lost 4 bases to trimming and J lost 0 bases, with 8 bases between them. This chain's CDR3 is CASSQWDSNQPQHF. DNA for the CDR3: TGTGCCAGCAGCCAGTGGGATAGCAATCAGCCCCAGCATTTT.

A note on this clonotype: The junction departs from the called germline gene at one end, perhaps through a read error. The J gene is TRBJ2-5, the V gene TRBV6-8, with D possibly called TRBD1 or TRBD2 (6 bases each). This CDR3 has 15 amino acids. The germline CDR1 and CDR2 sequences are MNHGY and SAAAGT. The CDR3: CASSYSNGGRETRYF. The CDR3 bases are TGTGCCAGCAGTTACTCGAACGGGGGCCGGGAGACCCGGTACTTC.

This clonotype was recorded a few times. The chain employs TRBV12-3 or TRBV12-4 and TRBJ1-1; D is ambiguous. This CDR3 spans 13 amino acids. Trimming removed 7 bases from V and 5 bases from J, with 14 bases in between. The CDR3 region is CASNPGPSTEAFF. In DNA form, the CDR3 reads TGTGCCAGCAATCCGGGCCCTAGTACTGAAGCTTTCTTT.